Presented here are 32 T cell receptor beta chains from one specimen sequenced in a study of T cells in Graves' hyperthyroidism and ophthalmopathy. TCR beta CDR3 sequences were amplified from RNA transcripts. TCR CDR3 underwent first-round RT-PCR with the HTBI primer set. TCRdb reprocessed the multiplex PCR reads with MiXCR, giving one entry per CDR3 protein. This table holds 300,000 to 350,000 distinct CDR3 sequences, approximately 15% found once. The sample taken for sequencing was blood. These TCRs come from a man aged 30-40 years with Graves' hyperthyroidism.

Only a few counts were recorded for this clonotype. The V call is TRBV11-2, the J call TRBJ2-5, with D possibly matching TRBD1 (5 bases). V was pared by 2 bases and J by 6 bases, with 13 bases between. This CDR3 is built from 14 residues. CDR1 and CDR2 (germline): SGHAT, FQNNGV. CDR3 nucleotides: TGTGCCAGCAGCTTATTTCAAGGGGCCAAGACCCAGTACTTC. Residues: CASSLFQGAKTQYF.

V usage is TRBV14 and J usage is TRBJ2-5; weak D call: TRBD1 (5 bases). Germline V CDR1 and CDR2: SGHDN, FVKESK. The CDR3 loop spans 13 amino acids. V shed 1 base and J shed 10 bases, with 13 bases lying between them. The CDR3, as DNA: TGTGCCAGCAGCCAAGGCACCCAGGGCGGCCAGTACTTC. Protein: CASSQGTQGGQYF.

This clonotype came up many times. The chain combines TRBV19 with TRBJ2-3; D gene uncertain. V lost 4 bases to trimming and J lost 2 bases, with 10 bases between them. CDR3 size: 14 residues. Germline lookup yields CDR1 LNHDA and CDR2 SQIVND (reference sequence). CDR3 in amino acids: CASSNRQDTDTQYF. CDR3 DNA sequence: TGTGCCAGTAGTAATCGGCAGGACACAGATACGCAGTATTTT.

This clonotype was recorded many times. The CDR3 sequence is CASSLMDGPTDTQYF. In DNA form, the CDR3 reads TGTGCCAGCAGCTTAATGGATGGTCCCACAGATACGCAGTATTTT. The rearrangement uses TRBV7-8 and TRBJ2-3, with D unclear. CDR3 length: 15 residues. Germline CDR1 reads SGHVS; CDR2 reads FQNEAQ. Trimming removed 2 bases at V and 2 bases at J, with 11 bases between.

The chain recombines TRBV10-3 with TRBJ2-6, with D uncertain. V was cut by 0 bases and J by 2 bases, with 14 bases left in between. This CDR3 comprises 18 residues. Germline lookup yields CDR1 ENHRY and CDR2 SYGVKD. The CDR3 sequence: CAISESALRKAGANVLTF. In DNA form, the CDR3 reads TGTGCCATCAGTGAGTCGGCCCTTCGAAAAGCTGGGGCCAACGTCCTGACTTTC.

This clonotype was recorded a few times. The chain joins TRBV4-1 to TRBJ2-7; possibly TRBD2 for D (6 bases). This CDR3 is 15 amino acids long. The germline V gene encodes CDR1 MGHRA and CDR2 YSYEKL. V was cut by 3 bases and J by 2 bases, with 14 bases left in between. In nucleotides, the CDR3 is TGCGCCAGCAGCCAGCACCATAGCGGTACCTACGAGCAGTACTTC. It encodes CASSQHHSGTYEQYF.

On this clonotype itself: A read error may produce the germline difference seen at one junction end. CDR3: CTSSPGQGYGYTF. In DNA form, the CDR3 reads TGTACCAGCAGCCCGGGACAGGGCTATGGCTACACCTTC. The genes are TRBV11-2 and TRBJ1-2, with 9 bases fitting TRBD1. Germline V CDR1 and CDR2: SGHAT, FQNNGV. The CDR3 extends over 13 amino acids.

The CDR3 sequence is CASSQGTSADTQYF. In nucleotides, the CDR3 is TGTGCCAGCAGCCAAGGGACTAGCGCAGATACGCAGTATTTT. V usage is TRBV14 and J usage is TRBJ2-3, with 9 bases identical to TRBD2. The V gene's germline CDR1 is SGHDN and CDR2 FVKESK. CDR3 length: 14 residues. V gave up 1 base and J gave up 4 bases; unmatched junction bases: 0.

The chain couples TRBV10-3 to TRBJ2-7; 8 bases align to TRBD1. Germline V gene sequence: CDR1 ENHRY, CDR2 SYGVKD. This CDR3 is 12 amino acids long. With V trimmed by 8 bases and J by 7 bases, 7 bases remained unmatched. The CDR3 is CAIAQGAEEQYF. DNA for the CDR3: TGTGCCATCGCCCAGGGGGCGGAAGAGCAGTACTTC.

This clonotype has ten or more counts. This chain connects TRBV20-1 to TRBJ2-7, with D perhaps TRBD1 (6 bases). Germline assignment: CDR1 DFQATT and CDR2 SNEGSKA (reference sequence). Trimming took 3 bases from V and 1 from J, leaving 16 bases between them. This CDR3 is built from 15 residues. CDR3 sequence (DNA): TGCAGTGCTAGGGAAGACAGGCGGCTATCCTACGAGCAGTACTTC. This sequence encodes CSAREDRRLSYEQYF.

Many counts were recorded for this clonotype. The chain recombines TRBV19 with TRBJ2-5; tentative D call: TRBD2 (5 bases). The CDR3 covers 13 residues. Germline CDR1 is LNHDA and CDR2 is SQIVND (reference sequence). Deletions cut 2 bases from V and 4 bases from J, with 8 bases between. The CDR3 nucleotides are TGTGCCAGTAGTATACAGGCGGGAGAGACCCAGTACTTC. It specifies CASSIQAGETQYF.

J is TRBJ2-7 and V is TRBV12-3 or TRBV12-4; D gene ambiguous. Trimming removed 3 bases from V and 5 bases from J, with 26 bases in between. The CDR3 totals 18 residues. The CDR3 reads CASSFNPGRLELGNEQYF. DNA for the CDR3: TGTGCCAGCAGTTTTAATCCGGGTAGGCTGGAGTTGGGAAACGAGCAGTACTTC.

V usage is TRBV7-8 and J usage is TRBJ2-1, with TRBD2 matching over 7 bases. CDR3 length: 15 amino acids. After removal of 1 base from V and 4 bases from J, the junction contained 4 bases not matched to a gene. The V gene's germline CDR1 is SGHVS and CDR2 FQNEAQ. CDR3 sequence (DNA): TGTGCCAGCAGCTTAGGCGGGAGTCAATACAATGAGCAGTTCTTC. Translating it yields CASSLGGSQYNEQFF. Drawing the rest from reference TRBV7-8 and TRBJ2-1, the complete variable domain is GAGVSQSPRYKVAKRGQDVALRCDPISGHVSLFWYQQALGQGPEFLTYFQNEAQLDKSGLPSDRFFAERPEGSVSTLKIQRTQQEDSAVYLCASSLGGSQYNEQFFGPGTRLTVL.

As regards this clonotype: This may be a read error: a much more frequent sequence differs by one nucleotide. The chain couples TRBV20-1 to TRBJ1-1, with a tentative D call TRBD1 (5 bases). The CDR3 is 13 residues long. In germline, CDR1 is DFQATT, CDR2 SNEGSKA (reference sequence). Trimming stripped 6 bases from V and 4 bases from J, with 15 bases between. The CDR3 DNA sequence: TGCAGTGCATCAGGAAGGGGACCCACTGAAGCTTTCTTT. Protein sequence: CSASGRGPTEAFF.

This clonotype was detected a few times. The chain couples TRBV7-9 to TRBJ1-3; D ambiguous. The CDR3 has 14 amino acids. Trimming removed 2 bases at V and 8 bases at J, with 13 bases between. CDR1 is SEHNR, CDR2 FQNEAQ, per germline (reference sequence). CDR3 in amino acids: CASSLLGRPDTIYF. The CDR3 DNA reads TGTGCCAGCAGCTTATTGGGTCGTCCGGACACCATATATTTT.

This clonotype was detected many times. For the CDR3, the DNA is TGTGCCAGCAGCTGGGGGGCCGACAATGAGCAGTTCTTC. It codes for CASSWGADNEQFF. The chain uses TRBV5-4 and TRBJ2-1, with D possibly being TRBD1 or TRBD2 (6 bases each). The CDR3 extends over 13 amino acids. CDR1 and CDR2 from the germline V gene are SGHNT and YYREEE (reference sequence). V was clipped by 3 bases and J by 5 bases, with 9 bases between them.

This clonotype has at least ten counts. V gene TRBV7-8 combines with J gene TRBJ2-4, with D possibly called TRBD1 or TRBD2 (5 bases each). Looked up from germline, CDR1 is SGHVS and CDR2 is FQNEAQ. The CDR3 runs 17 residues. V lost 2 bases to trimming and J lost 6 bases, with 20 bases between them. CDR3: CASSLYGGVVGGNIQYF. The CDR3 DNA reads as TGTGCCAGCAGCTTATATGGGGGAGTCGTAGGCGGAAACATTCAGTACTTC.

The J gene is TRBJ2-2, the V gene TRBV2; D assignment may be TRBD1 or TRBD2 (5 bases each). Germline CDR1 and CDR2: SNHLY and FYNNEI. Between the trimmed V and J ends, which lost 5 bases and 13 bases, there was a span of 14 bases. CDR3 length: 12 residues. In DNA, the CDR3 is TGTGCCAGCAGTTCGGGACCGCGGAGGCTGTTTTTT. This gives the protein CASSSGPRRLFF.

V gene TRBV6-5 combines with J gene TRBJ2-7; 8 bases line up with TRBD2. Trimming cost V 2 bases and J 6 bases; bases outside gene matches: 6. The CDR3 extends over 14 amino acids. Germline loops: CDR1 MNHEY, CDR2 SVGAGI. The CDR3 DNA follows: TGTGCCAGCAGTTACCTTTCGGCGGGAGGCGAGCAGTACTTC. This translates into CASSYLSAGGEQYF.

This clonotype was seen a handful of times. At one end the junction does not follow the germline gene, possibly because of a read error. The rearrangement joins TRBV7-7 to TRBJ1-4, with a possible D match to TRBD1 (5 bases). Germline CDR1 SSHAT, CDR2 FNYEAQ (reference sequence). CDR3 size: 15 residues. In DNA form, the CDR3 reads TGTGCTAGCAGCTTATCGGGGACGATGGGCGAAAAACTGTTTTTT. This encodes CASSLSGTMGEKLFF.

The chain combines TRBV6-6 with TRBJ2-3, with TRBD1 matching over 10 bases. The CDR3 is made up of 20 amino acids. Germline values: CDR1 MNHNY, CDR2 SVGAGI (reference sequence). Trimming cost V 0 bases and J 5 bases; bases outside gene matches: 17. The CDR3 nucleotides are TGTGCCAGCAGTTACTCTCACTCACAACCGGGACAGGGGCGGGAAGATACGCAGTATTTT. Translation gives CASSYSHSQPGQGREDTQYF.

This sequence joins TRBV13 and TRBJ1-1, with 10 bases that match TRBD1. The CDR3 is 15 residues long. V was pared by 4 bases and J by 1 base, with 3 bases of the junction left unmatched. In germline, CDR1 is PRHDT, CDR2 FYEKMQ (reference sequence). The CDR3 coding sequence is TGTGCCAGCAGCTCCAGACAGGGGGCGAACACTGAAGCTTTCTTT. Translated: CASSSRQGANTEAFF.

V gene TRBV24-1 combines with J gene TRBJ2-1, with 8 bases lining up with TRBD2. CDR1 is KGHDR and CDR2 is SFDVKD in the germline V gene. The CDR3 is 16 amino acids. Unmatched junction bases numbered 5, after V lost 0 bases and J lost 5 bases. CDR3 in DNA: TGTGCCACCAGTGATTTGAGGCGGGAGGACGACAATGAGCAGTTCTTC. This gives the protein CATSDLRREDDNEQFF.

This clonotype has just a few counts. The chain employs TRBV25-1 and TRBJ1-2, with 9 nucleotides matching TRBD1. V lost 0 bases to trimming and J lost 8 bases; unmatched junction nucleotides: 16. The germline CDR1 and CDR2 sequences are MGHDK and SYGVNS. The CDR3 has 18 residues. CDR3 residues: CASSEYSGSGTGTGGYTF. The CDR3 DNA sequence: TGTGCCAGCAGTGAATACAGTGGATCCGGGACAGGGACGGGGGGCTACACCTTC.

Only a few counts were recorded for this clonotype. This rearrangement joins TRBV20-1 to TRBJ2-7, with D hard to call. The germline V gene has CDR1 DFQATT and CDR2 SNEGSKA (reference sequence). This CDR3 is 13 amino acids long. V lost 1 base and J 4 bases, leaving 11 bases between the germline ends. CDR3 bases: TGCAGTGCTAGAGTGACGACACATTACGAGCAGTACTTC. Protein product: CSARVTTHYEQYF.

About this clonotype: This may arise from a read error, as a much more abundant clone is one base away. This rearrangement joins TRBV9 to TRBJ2-3; D gene unclear. The CDR3 covers 12 residues. Trimming removed 3 bases at V and 4 bases at J, with 6 bases between. In germline, CDR1 is SGDLS, CDR2 YYNGEE. The chain's CDR3 is CASSALADTQYF. The CDR3 nucleotides read TGTGCCAGCAGCGCCCTAGCAGATACGCAGTATTTT.

Details on this clonotype: One base away lies a much larger clone, so this may be a sequencing read error. The conserved phenylalanine or tryptophan is not found at the CDR3 terminus, so this likely reflects a read error. This chain connects TRBV20-1 to TRBJ2-5, with 9 bases that match TRBD1. The length of the CDR3 is 15 residues. Per germline, CDR1 DFQATT and CDR2 SNEGSKA (reference sequence). V was pared by 0 bases and J by 3 bases, with 5 bases of the junction left unmatched. The CDR3 DNA reads as TGCAGTGCTAGAGATGGCAGGACAGGGGAAGAGACCCAGTACTCC. This codes for CSARDGRTGEETQYS.

The chain links TRBV7-9 to TRBJ1-2; D remains unclear. Germline V gives CDR1 SEHNR, CDR2 FQNEAQ (reference sequence). This CDR3 region has 13 residues. With 0 bases removed from V and 4 bases from J, the gap between germline ends came to 6 bases. CDR3 sequence reads: CASSLAAAYGYTF. DNA for the CDR3: TGTGCCAGCAGCTTAGCGGCGGCCTATGGCTACACCTTC.

This clonotype was recorded at least ten times. This chain uses TRBV20-1 with TRBJ2-3, with 10 bases lining up with TRBD1. CDR3 length: 14 amino acids. In germline, CDR1 is DFQATT, CDR2 SNEGSKA (reference sequence). CDR3 in amino acids: CSFKTGGGTDTQYF. CDR3 in DNA: TGCAGCTTTAAGACAGGGGGCGGAACGGATACGCAGTATTTT.

V is TRBV20-1 and J is TRBJ2-7; a possible D gene is TRBD1 (7 bases). The V and J ends lost 1 base and 0 bases respectively, with 28 bases between them. Germline lookup yields CDR1 DFQATT and CDR2 SNEGSKA (reference sequence). The CDR3 totals 20 residues. The CDR3 DNA reads TGCAGTGCTAGAGGCAACCTGGGACAGTGGAAAGTCGGGAGCTCCTACGAGCAGTACTTC. Encoded protein: CSARGNLGQWKVGSSYEQYF.

This clonotype was seen at least ten times. The chain joins TRBV5-4 to TRBJ2-1; D is possibly TRBD1 or TRBD2 (6 bases each). Trimming removed 2 bases at V and 5 bases at J, with 11 bases between. The CDR3 has 14 residues. Germline assignment: CDR1 SGHNT and CDR2 YYREEE (reference sequence). The CDR3 coding sequence is TGTGCCAGCAGCTTACGGGGGCCTCACAATGAGCAGTTCTTC. It translates to CASSLRGPHNEQFF.

Concerning this clonotype itself: Germline and junction disagree at one end, which may indicate a read error. This chain's CDR3 is CAGSTTGGYTEAFF. The CDR3 DNA reads as TGTGCCGGCAGCACAACTGGGGGATACACTGAAGCTTTCTTT. The chain combines TRBV7-9 with TRBJ1-1, with a weak D call TRBD1 (5 bases). Looked up from germline, CDR1 is SEHNR and CDR2 is FQNEAQ (reference sequence). The CDR3 has 14 amino acids.